The next 30 T cell receptor beta chains were all read from a single sample in a study of OX40 agonist ivuxolimab in advanced cancers. Sequencing was performed with immunoSEQ multiplex PCR; in TCRdb, only in-frame clones are kept and a portion is missing. The sample consists of 48,000 or so clones, approximately 94% of them appearing once. The sequenced sample was CD4+ or CD8+ T cells sorted from blood, obtained in a trial of the OX40 agonist ivuxolimab. The receptor set was obtained from an adult with an advanced solid tumor such as melanoma, head and neck, liver or kidney cancer.

This sequence joins TRBV5-6 and TRBJ2-7; the D gene is possibly TRBD1 (6 bases). Germline CDR1 reads SGHDT; CDR2 reads YYEEEE. CDR3 size: 15 residues. V was clipped by 3 bases and J by 0 bases, with 13 bases between them. The CDR3 sequence: CASSSPGHLSYEQYF. The DNA for the CDR3 is TGTGCCAGCAGCTCTCCGGGACACCTCTCCTACGAGCAGTACTTC. Combining the CDR3 with reference TRBV5-6 and TRBJ2-7 gives the whole variable domain DAGVTQSPTHLIKTRGQQVTLRCSPKSGHDTVSWYQQALGQGPQFIFQYYEEEERQRGNFPDRFSGHQFPNYSSELNVNALLLGDSALYLCASSSPGHLSYEQYFGPGTRLTVT.

The rearrangement uses TRBV30 and TRBJ1-3; maybe TRBD1 (6 bases). This CDR3 comprises 17 residues. Looked up from germline, CDR1 is GTSNPN and CDR2 is SVGIG (reference sequence). Trimming cost V 5 bases and J 2 bases, with 22 bases left between them. DNA of the CDR3: TGTGCCTGGTCAGGGGAGAAAGAACGCACCCCTGGAAACACCATATATTTT. Its translation: CAWSGEKERTPGNTIYF.

CDR3 bases: TGTGCCAGCAGGGGGGGGACCGGACAGGTAGAGCAGTACTTC. It is translated as CASRGGTGQVEQYF. The chain employs TRBV6-6 and TRBJ2-7; possibly TRBD1 or TRBD2 for D (7 bases each). There are 14 residues in the CDR3. The ends were cut back, 6 bases at V and 7 bases at J, with 19 bases in the middle. The germline V gene has CDR1 MNHNY and CDR2 SVGAGI (reference sequence).

The V and J genes are TRBV5-1 and TRBJ2-1; D remains ambiguous. The V end lost 0 bases, the J end lost 8 bases, and 15 bases lay between the germline ends. CDR3 length equals 15 residues. The germline V gene has CDR1 SGHRS and CDR2 YFSETQ. The CDR3 nucleotides read TGCGCCAGCAGCTTGGTAAGACATGGGGTCGATGAGCAGTTCTTC. Its protein product is CASSLVRHGVDEQFF.

This chain uses TRBV15 with TRBJ2-1, with 12 bases matching TRBD1. J gave up 6 bases and V 6 bases, and 3 bases lay outside the gene matches. Per the germline V gene, CDR1 is LNHNV and CDR2 is YYDKDF (reference sequence). The CDR3 is made up of 14 amino acids. CDR3 in DNA: TGTGCCACCAGTCCGGGACAGGGGGCCAATGAGCAGTTCTTC. Amino acid sequence: CATSPGQGANEQFF.

J is TRBJ2-2 and V is TRBV4-3; TRBD2 matches at 10 bases. The CDR3 runs 15 residues. CDR1 and CDR2 from the germline V gene are LGHNA and YSLEER. Germline trimming cut 4 bases from V and 7 bases from J; bases unmatched to any gene: 6. The CDR3 bases are TGCGCCAGCAGCCCTACTAGCGGGATCGGCGGGGAGCTGTTTTTT. Amino acid sequence: CASSPTSGIGGELFF.

This chain uses TRBV19 with TRBJ1-5; perhaps TRBD1 as D (6 bases). Trimming cost V 4 bases and J 1 base, with 17 bases left between them. Germline V lookup: CDR1 LNHDA, CDR2 SQIVND (reference sequence). CDR3 size: 17 residues. In DNA, the CDR3 is TGTGCCAGTAGTAGTCCGGGACACAGAAGGAGCAATCAGCCCCAGCATTTT. The encoded protein is CASSSPGHRRSNQPQHF.

The chain uses TRBV6-6 and TRBJ2-5; D is uncertain. The CDR3 contains 10 residues. Trimming removed 5 bases at V and 2 bases at J, with 0 bases between. Germline lookup yields CDR1 MNHNY and CDR2 SVGAGI (reference sequence). CDR3 region: CASSQETQYF. Written as DNA, the CDR3 is TGTGCCAGCAGTCAAGAGACCCAGTACTTC.

The rearrangement links TRBV14 to TRBJ2-7; D may be TRBD1 (5 bases). CDR1 and CDR2 (germline): SGHDN, FVKESK. CDR3 length equals 13 residues. V was clipped by 1 base and J by 3 bases, with 7 bases between them. The CDR3 loop reads CASSQVGLYEQYF. In DNA, the CDR3 is TGTGCCAGCAGCCAAGTGGGGCTCTACGAGCAGTACTTC.

This clone showed up just once. The chain links TRBV7-9 to TRBJ2-1; perhaps TRBD2 as D (6 bases). The CDR3 is 13 amino acids. The V and J ends lost 5 bases and 6 bases respectively, with 11 bases between them. From germline, CDR1 is SEHNR and CDR2 FQNEAQ (reference sequence). CDR3 region: CASSESGGNEQFF. CDR3 DNA sequence: TGTGCCAGCAGCGAATCCGGGGGCAATGAGCAGTTCTTC. Supplemented by reference TRBV7-9 and TRBJ2-1, the full variable domain reads DTGVSQNPRHKITKRGQNVTFRCDPISEHNRLYWYRQTLGQGPEFLTYFQNEAQLEKSRLLSDRFSAERPKGSFSTLEIQRTEQGDSAMYLCASSESGGNEQFFGPGTRLTVL.

This CDR3 is CASSYAGISYEQYF. In nucleotides, the CDR3 is TGTGCCAGCAGTTACGCAGGGATTTCCTACGAGCAGTACTTC. J is TRBJ2-7 and V is TRBV6-5; TRBD1 is a possible D gene (5 bases). The CDR3 extends over 14 amino acids. With 2 bases removed from V and 1 base from J, the gap between germline ends came to 9 bases. Germline V gene sequence: CDR1 MNHEY, CDR2 SVGAGI.

V usage is TRBV19 and J usage is TRBJ2-1; D is unclear. V gave up 6 bases and J gave up 0 bases, with 12 bases separating them. The CDR3 sequence is 15 residues long. CDR1 and CDR2 (germline): LNHDA, SQIVND (reference sequence). As DNA, the CDR3 is TGTGCCAGTAGACCCGACGCTAGCTCCTACAATGAGCAGTTCTTC. Protein sequence: CASRPDASSYNEQFF. Drawing the rest from reference TRBV19 and TRBJ2-1, the complete variable domain is DGGITQSPKYLFRKEGQNVTLSCEQNLNHDAMYWYRQDPGQGLRLIYYSQIVNDFQKGDIAEGYSVSREKKESFPLTVTSAQKNPTAFYLCASRPDASSYNEQFFGPGTRLTVL.

The V gene is TRBV27, the J gene TRBJ2-3; 8 bases are shared with TRBD2. There are 11 residues in the CDR3. The junction had 3 bases not matched to a gene; V was cut back by 8 bases and J by 8 bases. CDR1 MNHEY and CDR2 SMNVEV come from the germline V gene (reference sequence). The CDR3 nucleotides read TGTGCCAGCTTGGCGGGAGGTACGCAGTATTTT. Protein product: CASLAGGTQYF.

The chain carries TRBV27 and TRBJ2-7; D uncertain. From germline, CDR1 is MNHEY and CDR2 SMNVEV (reference sequence). Trimming left V 3 bases short and J 1 base short, with 7 bases between. The CDR3 totals 13 residues. The CDR3 DNA reads as TGTGCCAGCAGTTTGGCAGTGTCCTACGAGCAGTACTTC. Protein: CASSLAVSYEQYF.

The chain recombines TRBV4-3 with TRBJ2-7; 7 bases match TRBD2. The germline CDR1 and CDR2 sequences are LGHNA and YSLEER. Germline trimming cut 0 bases from V and 6 bases from J; bases unmatched to any gene: 11. This CDR3 has 16 residues. The CDR3 coding sequence is TGCGCCAGCAGCCAAGATCGTTGGGAGGGTTTGGTCGAGCAGTACTTC. The encoded protein is CASSQDRWEGLVEQYF.

This rearrangement joins TRBV27 to TRBJ2-3; D not certain. Germline assignment: CDR1 MNHEY and CDR2 SMNVEV (reference sequence). The germline V and J ends were trimmed by 1 base and 0 bases, with 11 bases remaining between them. CDR3 length equals 16 residues. CDR3 in amino acids: CASSLYPFSSTDTQYF. Written as DNA, the CDR3 is TGTGCCAGCAGTTTATACCCCTTCTCTAGCACAGATACGCAGTATTTT.

This clone is a singleton in its sample. Other DNA sequences in this specimen translate into the identical CDR3. The J gene is TRBJ2-7, the V gene TRBV7-9; the D is unclear. V shed 1 base and J shed 2 bases, with 3 bases lying between them. There are 12 residues in the CDR3. Germline CDR1 SEHNR, CDR2 FQNEAQ (reference sequence). CDR3 DNA sequence: TGTGCCAGCAGCTTAGGAACCTACGAGCAGTACTTC. Amino acid sequence: CASSLGTYEQYF.

V usage is TRBV11-2 and J usage is TRBJ2-7; D may match TRBD1 or TRBD2 (5 bases each). V was cut by 5 bases and J by 2 bases, with 10 bases left in between. CDR1 is SGHAT and CDR2 is FQNNGV in the germline V gene. The CDR3 is 13 residues long. The CDR3 sequence is CASSLGTTYEQYF. CDR3 nucleotide sequence: TGTGCCAGCAGCCTCGGGACCACCTACGAGCAGTACTTC.

This sequence joins TRBV28 and TRBJ2-5, with TRBD1 as a possible D gene (6 bases). The germline V gene encodes CDR1 MDHEN and CDR2 SYDVKM. The CDR3 length is 16 residues. Between the trimmed V and J ends, which lost 5 bases and 0 bases, there was a span of 16 bases. This chain's CDR3 is CASSPRGQRYQETQYF. CDR3 DNA sequence: TGTGCCAGCAGTCCAAGGGGACAACGGTACCAAGAGACCCAGTACTTC. Drawing the rest from reference TRBV28 and TRBJ2-5, the complete variable domain is DVKVTQSSRYLVKRTGEKVFLECVQDMDHENMFWYRQDPGLGLRLIYFSYDVKMKEKGDIPEGYSVSREKKERFSLILESASTNQTSMYLCASSPRGQRYQETQYFGPGTRLLVL.

The V gene is TRBV5-1, the J gene TRBJ2-2, with a weak D call TRBD1 (5 bases). This CDR3 region has 15 residues. CDR1 is SGHRS, CDR2 YFSETQ, per germline. Trimming took 2 bases from V and 3 from J, leaving 11 bases between them. CDR3 residues: CASSFLQVYTGELFF. The CDR3 DNA follows: TGCGCCAGCAGCTTCTTACAGGTTTACACCGGGGAGCTGTTTTTT.

The genes are TRBV9 and TRBJ2-2, with 9 bases identical to TRBD2. There are 15 residues in the CDR3. Germline loops: CDR1 SGDLS, CDR2 YYNGEE. V dropped 8 bases and J dropped 7; count of bases not matched to a gene: 12. This CDR3 is CASFPSGAHGGELFF. Here the CDR3 DNA reads TGTGCCAGTTTTCCTAGCGGGGCCCACGGCGGGGAGCTGTTTTTT.

V and J are TRBV7-9 and TRBJ2-1; D is tentatively TRBD1 or TRBD2 (5 bases each). Germline V gives CDR1 SEHNR, CDR2 FQNEAQ (reference sequence). V lost 5 bases to trimming and J lost 8 bases, with 22 bases between them. This CDR3 has 16 amino acids. The CDR3 DNA follows: TGTGCCAGCAGCCTTTATCATGGGGGAGTGGGTGATGAGCAGTTCTTC. Translated: CASSLYHGGVGDEQFF. Based on the CDR3 plus reference TRBV7-9 and TRBJ2-1, the full variable domain is DTGVSQNPRHKITKRGQNVTFRCDPISEHNRLYWYRQTLGQGPEFLTYFQNEAQLEKSRLLSDRFSAERPKGSFSTLEIQRTEQGDSAMYLCASSLYHGGVGDEQFFGPGTRLTVL.

J is TRBJ2-1 and V is TRBV5-4, with 8 bases aligning to TRBD2. The CDR3 runs 16 residues. V dropped 1 base and J dropped 9; count of bases not matched to a gene: 12. Germline V gives CDR1 SGHNT, CDR2 YYREEE (reference sequence). This CDR3 is CASSLLSSGRSGEQFF. CDR3 bases: TGTGCCAGCAGCTTGTTGTCCAGCGGGAGAAGTGGTGAGCAGTTCTTC.

The chain recombines TRBV28 with TRBJ2-7; 7 bases agree with TRBD2. Unmatched junction bases numbered 8, after V lost 6 bases and J lost 6 bases. From germline, CDR1 is MDHEN and CDR2 SYDVKM. This CDR3 spans 13 amino acids. The CDR3: CASSPGLGVEQYF. The CDR3 coding sequence is TGTGCCAGCAGCCCCGGACTAGGGGTCGAGCAGTACTTC. The complete variable domain, with remaining parts taken from reference TRBV28 and TRBJ2-7, reads DVKVTQSSRYLVKRTGEKVFLECVQDMDHENMFWYRQDPGLGLRLIYFSYDVKMKEKGDIPEGYSVSREKKERFSLILESASTNQTSMYLCASSPGLGVEQYFGPGTRLTVT.

The gene calls are TRBV27 and TRBJ2-6; D tentatively reads TRBD1 or TRBD2 (5 bases each). The ends were cut back, 0 bases at V and 4 bases at J, with 19 bases in the middle. The CDR3 spans 19 residues. Germline V gives CDR1 MNHEY, CDR2 SMNVEV (reference sequence). The CDR3 DNA is TGTGCCAGCAGTTTATCGGCCTCGAGGGGTCTACCCGGGGCCAACGTCCTGACTTTC. It encodes CASSLSASRGLPGANVLTF.

The CDR3 here is CAWSEAPEYFGGYTF. In DNA form, the CDR3 reads TGTGCCTGGAGCGAAGCCCCCGAGTACTTCGGGGGCTACACCTTC. This chain joins TRBV30 and TRBJ1-2; D is ambiguous. Germline-derived CDR1 and CDR2 are GTSNPN and SVGIG (reference sequence). This CDR3 is built from 15 residues. V lost 3 bases, J lost 8 bases, and 22 bases lay in between.

This clone came up once. The chain carries TRBV2 and TRBJ2-7; 8 nucleotides match TRBD1. The CDR3 is made up of 13 amino acids. Unmatched junction bases numbered 1, after V lost 4 bases and J lost 2 bases. Germline V lookup: CDR1 SNHLY, CDR2 FYNNEI. For the CDR3, the DNA is TGTGCCAGCAGTGCAGGGGGCCCCTACGAGCAGTACTTC. Translation gives CASSAGGPYEQYF.

The chain uses TRBV6-4 and TRBJ2-1; 8 nucleotides line up with TRBD2. CDR1 MRHNA and CDR2 SNTAGT come from the germline V gene. The V and J ends lost 6 bases and 1 base, in that order; junction bases with no gene match: 11. The length of the CDR3 is 17 residues. The CDR3 DNA follows: TGTGCCAGCAGGGAACTAGCGGAGCGGGTTTCCTACAATGAGCAGTTCTTC. The encoded protein is CASRELAERVSYNEQFF.

The V gene is TRBV21-1, the J gene TRBJ2-2; no DNA check was done on the table's D call, TRBD2. TRBV21-1 is given as a pseudogene. The CDR3 totals 16 residues. The CDR3 DNA sequence: TGTGCCAGCAGCCACACTAGCGGGAAACCCACCGGGGAGCTGTTTTTT. Its translation: CASSHTSGKPTGELFF.

CDR3: CASSSGRTALAKNIQYF. In nucleotides, the CDR3 is TGTGCCAGCAGCAGTGGACGGACAGCACTAGCCAAAAACATTCAGTACTTC. This chain links TRBV5-6 with TRBJ2-4; tentative D call: TRBD1 (6 bases). This CDR3 has 17 residues. The V end lost 4 bases, the J end lost 0 bases, and 17 bases lay between the germline ends. The germline V gene encodes CDR1 SGHDT and CDR2 YYEEEE.